A selection of T cell receptor beta chains follows, all from one sample in a study of spatial heterogeneity in lung cancer. TCRdb re-called the 5' RACE reads through MiXCR, storing one row per CDR3 protein. The sample records under 50,000 distinct CDR3 sequences, roughly 5.4% being singletons. The sample consisted of PBMCs, taken at surgery. Receptor source: a female donor with early-stage non-small cell lung cancer. CDR3s include the opening cysteine and the closing phenylalanine or tryptophan. Each record gives: J gene, D gene, V gene, clone size, CDR3 DNA, CDR3 protein. D genes are given only for firm matches. Part of the rows lack a size; the others show once, few, many or a class for expanded clones.

J gene: TRBJ2-3
D gene: .
V gene: TRBV15
clone size: few
CDR3 DNA: TGTGCCACTGGTGAACAGGAAACAGATACGCAGTATTTT
CDR3 protein: CATGEQETDTQYF

J gene: TRBJ2-3
D gene: .
V gene: TRBV7-7
clone size: many
CDR3 DNA: TGTGCTAGCAGCTCCGCCCAGGGGCAAACGCAGTATTTT
CDR3 protein: CASSSAQGQTQYF

J gene: TRBJ1-5
D gene: .
V gene: TRBV7-3
clone size: many
CDR3 DNA: TGTGCCAGCAGCCTCCCGACAGGCAGCAATCAGCCCCAGCATTTT
CDR3 protein: CASSLPTGSNQPQHF

J gene: TRBJ2-2
D gene: .
V gene: TRBV4-3
clone size: many
CDR3 DNA: TGCGCCAGCAGCCAAGAGACGCGGGCCGGGGAGCTGTTTTTT
CDR3 protein: CASSQETRAGELFF

J gene: TRBJ1-5
D gene: .
V gene: TRBV28
clone size: many
CDR3 DNA: TGTGCCAGCAGTGCACGGGCGGGGGGCGGCAATCAGCCCCAGCATTTT
CDR3 protein: CASSARAGGGNQPQHF

J gene: TRBJ2-3
D gene: TRBD2
V gene: TRBV28
clone size: many
CDR3 DNA: TGTGCCAGCAGTTTTAGCCCCCCGCGGGGGGGAACGCAGTATTTT
CDR3 protein: CASSFSPPRGGTQYF

J gene: TRBJ1-6
D gene: TRBD1
V gene: TRBV6-5
clone size: few
CDR3 DNA: TGTGCCAGCAGTTCGGGGACAGGGTCTTCACCCCTCCACTTT
CDR3 protein: CASSSGTGSSPLHF

J gene: TRBJ2-7
D gene: .
V gene: TRBV4-2
clone size: many
CDR3 DNA: TGTGCCAGCAGCCAAGATCAGGGGGGTCGATACGAGCAGTACTTC
CDR3 protein: CASSQDQGGRYEQYF

J gene: TRBJ1-5
D gene: .
V gene: TRBV5-1
clone size: few
CDR3 DNA: TGCGCCAGCAGCGACGGGGGCGGCAATCAGCCCCAGCATTTT
CDR3 protein: CASSDGGGNQPQHF

J gene: TRBJ1-6
D gene: .
V gene: TRBV20-1
clone size: many
CDR3 DNA: TGCAGTGCTCGACCGGGGGTTTCACCCCTCCACTTT
CDR3 protein: CSARPGVSPLHF

J gene: TRBJ1-1
D gene: TRBD1
V gene: TRBV28
clone size: many
CDR3 DNA: TGTGCCAGCAGTCCCCAAAGAGGACAGGGGCCTGAAGCTTTCTTT
CDR3 protein: CASSPQRGQGPEAFF

J gene: TRBJ1-5
D gene: .
V gene: TRBV27
clone size: many
CDR3 DNA: TGTGCCAGCAGTTTGGGGGAGGGTAGCAATCAGCCCCAGCATTTT
CDR3 protein: CASSLGEGSNQPQHF

J gene: TRBJ2-7
D gene: TRBD2
V gene: TRBV20-1
clone size: many
CDR3 DNA: TGCAGTGCTAGAGATGGGACTAGCGGGGCCTACGAGCAGTACTTC
CDR3 protein: CSARDGTSGAYEQYF

J gene: TRBJ1-6
D gene: TRBD1
V gene: TRBV6-5
clone size: many
CDR3 DNA: TGTGCCAGCAGCCCGGGACAGGGGGATTCACCCCTCCACTTT
CDR3 protein: CASSPGQGDSPLHF

J gene: TRBJ1-4
D gene: .
V gene: TRBV5-1
clone size: many
CDR3 DNA: TGCGCCAGCAGCTTGACAGGACTCGCCGAAAAACTGTTTTTT
CDR3 protein: CASSLTGLAEKLFF

J gene: TRBJ1-2
D gene: .
V gene: TRBV19
clone size: few
CDR3 DNA: TGTGCCAGTAGTTTAATTCAGGGTGGCTACACCTTC
CDR3 protein: CASSLIQGGYTF

J gene: TRBJ1-2
D gene: .
V gene: TRBV19
clone size: few
CDR3 DNA: TGTGCCAGTAGTTATCTGGGGAGGGCTGGCTACACCTTC
CDR3 protein: CASSYLGRAGYTF

J gene: TRBJ2-5
D gene: TRBD2
V gene: TRBV9
clone size: many
CDR3 DNA: TGTGCCAGCAGCTTCTCAGGGACTAGCATGGAGACCCAGTACTTC
CDR3 protein: CASSFSGTSMETQYF

J gene: TRBJ2-1
D gene: .
V gene: TRBV6-2/TRBV6-3
clone size: many
CDR3 DNA: TGTGCCAGCAGTCCGAGAACCTACAATGAGCAGTTCTTC
CDR3 protein: CASSPRTYNEQFF

J gene: TRBJ2-2
D gene: TRBD1
V gene: TRBV29-1
clone size: many
CDR3 DNA: TGCAGCGTTGGACAGGGTTTAACCGGGGAGCTGTTTTTT
CDR3 protein: CSVGQGLTGELFF

J gene: TRBJ2-1
D gene: .
V gene: TRBV7-9
clone size: few
CDR3 DNA: TGTGCCAGCAGTTATATACAGGGAGGTGGTAATGAGCAGTTCTTC
CDR3 protein: CASSYIQGGGNEQFF

J gene: TRBJ2-7
D gene: .
V gene: TRBV2
clone size: many
CDR3 DNA: TGTGCCAGCAGTGAACGGGTATGGGGTGAGCAGTACTTC
CDR3 protein: CASSERVWGEQYF

J gene: TRBJ2-5
D gene: TRBD2
V gene: TRBV20-1
clone size: many
CDR3 DNA: TGCAGTGCTAGGGAACGGACGCTAGCGGGCAGAGAGACCCAGTACTTC
CDR3 protein: CSARERTLAGRETQYF

J gene: TRBJ2-3
D gene: TRBD2
V gene: TRBV20-1
clone size: .
CDR3 DNA: TGCAGTGCTACCCAGCGGGGGGGCACAGATACGCAGTATTTT
CDR3 protein: CSATQRGGTDTQYF

J gene: TRBJ2-1
D gene: .
V gene: TRBV7-6
clone size: few
CDR3 DNA: TGTGCCAGCAGCCCCTTTGGCGGGGCCTCCAATGAGCAGTTCTTC
CDR3 protein: CASSPFGGASNEQFF

J gene: TRBJ2-3
D gene: TRBD1
V gene: TRBV5-1
clone size: many
CDR3 DNA: TGCGCCAGCAGCTTAGGGGGCGCAGATACGCAGTATTTT
CDR3 protein: CASSLGGADTQYF

J gene: TRBJ1-5
D gene: .
V gene: TRBV20-1
clone size: few
CDR3 DNA: TGCAGTGCCCAGGGTCCCGGCCATCAGCCCCAGCATTTT
CDR3 protein: CSAQGPGHQPQHF

J gene: TRBJ2-5
D gene: .
V gene: TRBV5-1
clone size: few
CDR3 DNA: TGCGCCAGCAGGGCCTCCCCGGGGCATCAAGAGACCCAGTACTTC
CDR3 protein: CASRASPGHQETQYF

J gene: TRBJ1-5
D gene: .
V gene: TRBV12-3/TRBV12-4
clone size: many
CDR3 DNA: TGTGCCAGCAGTTTCGGGCGGGGAGAACGACAGCCCCAGCATTTT
CDR3 protein: CASSFGRGERQPQHF

J gene: TRBJ2-7
D gene: TRBD1
V gene: TRBV2
clone size: .
CDR3 DNA: TGTGCCAGCAGTGAAATGGCAGGGGGCTTCTACGAGCAGTACTTC
CDR3 protein: CASSEMAGGFYEQYF

J gene: TRBJ1-1
D gene: TRBD1
V gene: TRBV12-5
clone size: many
CDR3 DNA: TGTGCTAGTGGGGGCGGGACAGGGCGGACTGAAGCTTTCTTT
CDR3 protein: CASGGGTGRTEAFF

J gene: TRBJ2-7
D gene: .
V gene: TRBV5-6
clone size: many
CDR3 DNA: TGTGCCAGCAGCCCTCGAGAGCAGTACTTC
CDR3 protein: CASSPREQYF

J gene: TRBJ1-5
D gene: TRBD1
V gene: TRBV19
clone size: few
CDR3 DNA: TGTGCCAGTACCTCGGACAGGGGGAAAAATCAGCCCCAGCATTTT
CDR3 protein: CASTSDRGKNQPQHF

J gene: TRBJ2-7
D gene: .
V gene: TRBV11-2
clone size: many
CDR3 DNA: TGTGCCAGCAGTCAACCGGGGGCGCGAGTCAACGAGCAGTACTTC
CDR3 protein: CASSQPGARVNEQYF

J gene: TRBJ1-2
D gene: TRBD1
V gene: TRBV6-1
clone size: few
CDR3 DNA: TGTGCCAGCAGCTTCCCTATGGGACAGGGGGATGGCTACACCTTC
CDR3 protein: CASSFPMGQGDGYTF

J gene: TRBJ1-5
D gene: TRBD1
V gene: TRBV6-5
clone size: many
CDR3 DNA: TGTGCCAGCAGTCCCAGACCCCCGAGACAGGGAAGTCAGCCCCAGCATTTT
CDR3 protein: CASSPRPPRQGSQPQHF

J gene: TRBJ2-7
D gene: TRBD1
V gene: TRBV20-1
clone size: many
CDR3 DNA: TGCAGTGCCAGTCTGGACAGGGTCTCCTACGAGCAGTACTTC
CDR3 protein: CSASLDRVSYEQYF

J gene: TRBJ1-1
D gene: .
V gene: TRBV12-3/TRBV12-4
clone size: many
CDR3 DNA: TGTGCCAGCAGTTTACCGGACATGAACACTGAAGCTTTCTTT
CDR3 protein: CASSLPDMNTEAFF

J gene: TRBJ1-5
D gene: .
V gene: TRBV5-1
clone size: many
CDR3 DNA: TGCGCCAGCAGCTTGGCCTCGGGGGATCAGCCCCAGCATTTT
CDR3 protein: CASSLASGDQPQHF

J gene: TRBJ2-5
D gene: TRBD1
V gene: TRBV20-1
clone size: many
CDR3 DNA: TGCAGTGCCAAACGCCTACAGGGGGCCCGTGAGACCCAGTACTTC
CDR3 protein: CSAKRLQGARETQYF

J gene: TRBJ1-2
D gene: .
V gene: TRBV4-1
clone size: many
CDR3 DNA: TGCGCCAGCAGCCAAGAGGGGGTGAGAGGCTATGGCTACACCTTC
CDR3 protein: CASSQEGVRGYGYTF

J gene: TRBJ1-2
D gene: .
V gene: TRBV30
clone size: few
CDR3 DNA: TGTGCCTGGACCGTTCTGGATGGCTACACCTTC
CDR3 protein: CAWTVLDGYTF

J gene: TRBJ2-6
D gene: .
V gene: TRBV15
clone size: few
CDR3 DNA: TGTGCCACCAGCAGAGATAGGAGCTCTGGGGCCAACGTCCTGACTTTC
CDR3 protein: CATSRDRSSGANVLTF

J gene: TRBJ2-7
D gene: TRBD1
V gene: TRBV7-9
clone size: .
CDR3 DNA: TGTGCCAGCAGCTTATTCCCAGGTCGGAGGACAGGGCCCTACGAGCAGTACTTC
CDR3 protein: CASSLFPGRRTGPYEQYF

J gene: TRBJ2-1
D gene: .
V gene: TRBV11-3
clone size: few
CDR3 DNA: TGTGCCAGCAGCTTAAGGCCCGGGACTTTCAATGAGCAGTTCTTC
CDR3 protein: CASSLRPGTFNEQFF

J gene: TRBJ2-3
D gene: .
V gene: TRBV10-3
clone size: many
CDR3 DNA: TGTGCCATCAGACCCCACGGGACCAGCACAGATACGCAGTATTTT
CDR3 protein: CAIRPHGTSTDTQYF